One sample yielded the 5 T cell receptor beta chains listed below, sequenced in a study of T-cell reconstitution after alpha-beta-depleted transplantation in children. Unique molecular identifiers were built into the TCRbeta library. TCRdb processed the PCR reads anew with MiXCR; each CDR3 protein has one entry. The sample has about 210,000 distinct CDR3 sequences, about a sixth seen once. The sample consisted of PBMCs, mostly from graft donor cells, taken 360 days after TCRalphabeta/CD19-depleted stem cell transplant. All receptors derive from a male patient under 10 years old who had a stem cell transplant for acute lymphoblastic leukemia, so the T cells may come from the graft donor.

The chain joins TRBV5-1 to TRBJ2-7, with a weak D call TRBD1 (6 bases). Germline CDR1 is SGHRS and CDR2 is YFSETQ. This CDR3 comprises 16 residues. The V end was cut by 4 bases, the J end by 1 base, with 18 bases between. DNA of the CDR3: TGCGCCAGCAGCAATAGGGACAAACTGGATTCCTACGAGCAGTACTTC. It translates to CASSNRDKLDSYEQYF.

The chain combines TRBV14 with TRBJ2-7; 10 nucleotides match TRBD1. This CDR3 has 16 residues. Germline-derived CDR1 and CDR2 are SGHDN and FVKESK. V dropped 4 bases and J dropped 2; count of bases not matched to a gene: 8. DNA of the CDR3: TGTGCCAGCAGCCTAAACCGGGACAGGGGAACCTACGAGCAGTACTTC. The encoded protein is CASSLNRDRGTYEQYF.

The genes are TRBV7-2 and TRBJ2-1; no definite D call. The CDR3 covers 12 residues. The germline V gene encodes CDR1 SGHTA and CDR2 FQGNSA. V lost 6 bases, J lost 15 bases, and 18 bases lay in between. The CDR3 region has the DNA TGTGCCAGCAGTCCGGTGGTCAGTTTCCCGTTCTTC. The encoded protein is CASSPVVSFPFF.

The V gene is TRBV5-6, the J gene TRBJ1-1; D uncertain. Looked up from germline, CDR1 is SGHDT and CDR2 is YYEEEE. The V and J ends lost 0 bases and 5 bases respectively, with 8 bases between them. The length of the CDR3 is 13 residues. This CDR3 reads CASSLVAGTEAFF. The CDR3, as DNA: TGTGCCAGCAGCTTGGTTGCCGGGACTGAAGCTTTCTTT.

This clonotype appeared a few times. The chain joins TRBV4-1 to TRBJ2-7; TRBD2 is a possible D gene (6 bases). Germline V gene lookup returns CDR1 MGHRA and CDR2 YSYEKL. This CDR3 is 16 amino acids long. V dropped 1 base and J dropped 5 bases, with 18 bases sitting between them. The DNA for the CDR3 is TGCGCCAGCAGCCAAGTTTTACTAGCCGATCGGGACGAGCAGTACTTC. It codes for CASSQVLLADRDEQYF.